A selection of T cell receptor beta chains follows, all from one sample in a study of blood T cell repertoires in COVID-19. Using immunoSEQ multiplex PCR, the repertoire was profiled, and TCRdb retains in-frame clones only, with some absent. In the table there are some 80,000 clones, around 88% of which are singletons. Sequences were obtained from peripheral blood. Receptors originate from a human donor in a cohort sampled during active COVID-19. CDR3s include the opening cysteine and the closing phenylalanine or tryptophan. D genes are given only for firm matches. Expanded clones are given a class, and other clones once, few, many or no size at all.

CDR3aa	CDR3nt	d_gene	v_gene	j_gene	abundance
CASSAIVDRGVLNTQYF	TGTGCCAGCAGTGCCATCGTCGACAGGGGCGTTTTAAATACGCAGTATTTT	TRBD1	TRBV6-1	TRBJ2-3	.
CASSDRGSTDTQYF	TGCGCCAGCAGTGACCGGGGTAGCACAGATACGCAGTATTTT	.	TRBV10-1	TRBJ2-3	.
CASSESGRAHEQYF	TGCGCCAGCAGTGAGTCCGGCAGGGCCCACGAGCAGTACTTC	.	TRBV10-1	TRBJ2-7	few
CAIRAGDSGNTIYF	TGTGCCATCAGGGCAGGGGACTCTGGAAACACCATATATTTT	.	TRBV10-3	TRBJ1-3	.
CASSLEGALYGYTF	TGTGCCAGCAGCTTAGAGGGGGCGCTCTATGGCTACACCTTC	TRBD1	TRBV7-9	TRBJ1-2	.
CASSYGRATNEKLFF	TGTGCCAGCAGTTATGGGAGAGCAACTAATGAAAAACTGTTTTTT	.	TRBV6-6	TRBJ1-4	.
CASNPGGGSNQPQHF	TGTGCCAGCAACCCAGGGGGCGGAAGCAATCAGCCCCAGCATTTT	TRBD1	TRBV2	TRBJ1-5	few
CASSSGQAYSNQPQHF	TGTGCCAGCAGCTCCGGACAGGCTTATAGCAATCAGCCCCAGCATTTT	TRBD1	TRBV5-6	TRBJ1-5	.
CASSFPRSGTALYEQYF	TGTGCCAGCAGTTTCCCCCGTAGTGGGACAGCCCTATACGAGCAGTACTTC	TRBD1	TRBV27	TRBJ2-7	.
CASSLRPHDSYLAKNIQYF	TGTGCCAGCAGTTTAAGACCCCACGACAGCTACCTAGCCAAAAACATTCAGTACTTC	.	TRBV28	TRBJ2-4	.
CASSWREGYEQYF	TGCGCCAGCAGCTGGCGGGAGGGCTACGAGCAGTACTTC	TRBD2	TRBV5-1	TRBJ2-7	.
CASSLAAAGTYEQYF	TGCGCCAGCAGCTTGGCCGCGGCAGGGACCTACGAGCAGTACTTC	.	TRBV5-1	TRBJ2-7	.